These 13 T cell receptor beta chains share one sample of origin, sequenced in a study of immune heterogeneity within non-small cell lung tumors. Bulk tumor genomic DNA, about 600 ng per sample, was used as template. Biopsy collection occurred during surgery, with several far-apart biopsies per primary tumor. Patients went through curative surgery, and their non-small cell lung cancer was untreated and newly diagnosed. In a multiplex PCR, 32 V and 13 J primers amplified TCR beta CDR3. TCRdb itself ran the multiplex PCR reads through MiXCR, one entry per CDR3 protein. The sample holds 5,000 to 7,000 distinct CDR3 sequences, about 21% seen once. The sequenced sample consisted of lung tumor tissue. These receptors all stem from a woman aged 55-69 years with non-small cell lung cancer.

A note on this clonotype: Given a much more abundant clone one base away, this may be a read error. The V call is TRBV6-1, the J call TRBJ2-7, with a possible D match to TRBD2 (6 bases). The CDR3 runs to 14 residues. Germline V lookup: CDR1 MNHNS, CDR2 SASEGT. The germline V and J ends were trimmed by 4 bases and 4 bases, with 14 bases remaining between them. CDR3 DNA sequence: TGTGCCAGCAGTGTTACGAGACTAGTATACGAGCAGTACTTC. It yields the protein CASSVTRLVYEQYF.

This clonotype was observed at least ten times. The rearrangement joins TRBV19 to TRBJ1-5; the match to TRBD1 covers 8 bases. The junction had 6 bases not matched to a gene; V was cut back by 10 bases and J by 1 base. Per the germline V gene, CDR1 is LNHDA and CDR2 is SQIVND (reference sequence). The CDR3 totals 14 residues. Written as DNA, the CDR3 is TGTGCCACTCGACAGGGGACAAGCAATCAGCCCCAGCATTTT. It specifies CATRQGTSNQPQHF.

This clonotype was detected a few times. V and J are TRBV15 and TRBJ2-3; a weak D match, TRBD1 (6 bases). V dropped 6 bases and J dropped 0 bases, with 10 bases sitting between them. CDR1 is LNHNV and CDR2 is YYDKDF in the germline V gene (reference sequence). This CDR3 is 14 amino acids long. CDR3 nucleotides: TGTGCCACCAGACCAGGGGCTAGCACAGATACGCAGTATTTT. Encoded protein: CATRPGASTDTQYF.

V gene TRBV4-3 combines with J gene TRBJ1-1; perhaps TRBD1 as D (6 bases). The V gene's germline CDR1 is LGHNA and CDR2 YSLEER. Trimming removed 2 bases at V and 4 bases at J, with 8 bases between. The CDR3 is 13 amino acids. The chain's CDR3 is CASSQLGGTEAFF. The CDR3 DNA reads TGCGCCAGCAGCCAATTAGGGGGCACTGAAGCTTTCTTT.

This clonotype was counted at least ten times. The chain uses TRBV30 and TRBJ2-6; 12 nucleotides match TRBD1. Germline CDR1 GTSNPN, CDR2 SVGIG (reference sequence). After removal of 0 bases from V and 0 bases from J, the junction contained 18 bases not matched to a gene. The CDR3 contains 23 residues. Written as DNA, the CDR3 is TGTGCCTGGAGTGTACATGTTGGGGGACAGGGGGCCCTCAAAAGCTCTGGGGCCAACGTCCTGACTTTC. Translating it yields CAWSVHVGGQGALKSSGANVLTF.

This clonotype was detected a few times. This chain connects TRBV10-2 to TRBJ1-1; TRBD1 matches at 7 bases. With 6 bases clipped from V and 7 bases from J, the junction kept 8 bases outside the gene matches. Germline loops: CDR1 WSHSY, CDR2 SAAADI. This CDR3 has 13 residues. The chain's CDR3 is CASSSGTAFEAFF. The CDR3 region has the DNA TGCGCCAGCAGCTCCGGGACAGCCTTTGAAGCTTTCTTT.

About this clonotype: A single base separates this from a much larger clone, so it may be a read error. The chain joins TRBV20-1 to TRBJ2-1; D unclear. Germline lookup yields CDR1 DFQATT and CDR2 SNEGSKA (reference sequence). The V and J ends lost 5 bases and 0 bases respectively, with 11 bases between them. The CDR3 sequence is 14 residues long. CDR3 nucleotides: TGCAGTGCTGATCGATCTTCCTCCTACAATGAGCAGTTCTTC. Its translation: CSADRSSSYNEQFF.

This clonotype was observed a few times. The chain combines TRBV19 with TRBJ2-3; 15 bases agree with TRBD2. CDR3 length: 18 amino acids. CDR1 LNHDA and CDR2 SQIVND come from the germline V gene (reference sequence). Trimming took 8 bases from V and 6 from J; bases not matched to a gene: 15. CDR3 sequence reads: CASRPLLAGTSGRDTQYF. The DNA for the CDR3 is TGTGCCAGTCGGCCCTTGCTAGCAGGGACTAGCGGGAGGGATACGCAGTATTTT.

This clonotype is medium-sized within its sample. This chain links TRBV4-1 with TRBJ2-7, with D perhaps matching TRBD2 (5 bases). Trimming left V 1 base short and J 1 base short, with 17 bases between. The CDR3 contains 17 residues. The germline gives CDR1 MGHRA, CDR2 YSYEKL. The DNA for the CDR3 is TGCGCCAGCAGCCAAGCCGCCGGTCGGGGATGGTCCTACGAGCAGTACTTC. This translates into CASSQAAGRGWSYEQYF.

This clonotype is medium-sized within its sample. This chain links TRBV10-1 with TRBJ2-2; 9 bases fit TRBD1. This CDR3 spans 15 amino acids. Germline trimming cut 9 bases from V and 3 bases from J; bases unmatched to any gene: 8. From germline, CDR1 is WNHNN and CDR2 SYGVQD (reference sequence). The CDR3 loop reads CARRYRDRDTGELFF. The CDR3, as DNA: TGCGCCAGAAGATACCGGGACAGGGACACCGGGGAGCTGTTTTTT.

By sample fraction, this clonotype is medium-sized. The V call is TRBV27, the J call TRBJ2-7; D is possibly TRBD2 (5 bases). CDR3 length: 14 residues. In germline, CDR1 is MNHEY, CDR2 SMNVEV (reference sequence). With 7 bases removed from V and 6 bases from J, the gap between germline ends came to 19 bases. This CDR3 reads CASTPRGPGSEQYF. As DNA, the CDR3 is TGTGCCAGCACCCCCCGCGGTCCGGGAAGCGAGCAGTACTTC.

The chain carries TRBV20-1 and TRBJ2-1, with TRBD1 as a possible D gene (5 bases). CDR1 is DFQATT, CDR2 SNEGSKA, per germline (reference sequence). The CDR3 covers 11 residues. CDR3: CSTTDHNEQFF. The CDR3 DNA reads TGCAGCACGACAGACCACAATGAGCAGTTCTTC.

The rearrangement joins TRBV19 to TRBJ2-5; 9 nucleotides line up with TRBD2. Germline assignment: CDR1 LNHDA and CDR2 SQIVND (reference sequence). The CDR3 contains 14 residues. The J segment lost 5 bases and the V segment lost 5 bases, leaving 6 bases of the junction unmatched. CDR3 region: CASSGREGRETQYF. The DNA for the CDR3 is TGTGCCAGTAGTGGGCGGGAGGGCCGCGAGACCCAGTACTTC.